The 13 T cell receptor beta chains below all came from one sample that was sequenced in a study of blood T cell repertoires in COVID-19. Libraries were prepared by immunoSEQ multiplex PCR; TCRdb keeps only in-frame clonotypes and omits some of them. The sample has fewer than 200,000 clones, over 70% seen once. Sample: PBMCs or T cells enriched from blood (not recorded which). These receptors were taken from a woman in her forties or fifties in a cohort exposed to, infected with or recovered from COVID-19 (not recorded which).

The gene calls are TRBV7-3 and TRBJ2-3, with TRBD1 matching over 7 bases. The germline gives CDR1 SGHTA, CDR2 FQGTGA. With 3 bases clipped from V and 1 base from J, the junction kept 4 bases outside the gene matches. There are 15 residues in the CDR3. Here the CDR3 reads CASSFTGQGTDTQYF. CDR3 bases: TGTGCCAGCAGCTTCACAGGACAGGGCACAGATACGCAGTATTTT.

The gene calls are TRBV24-1 and TRBJ1-4, with D possibly being TRBD1 (5 bases). The CDR3 consists of 15 residues. Germline CDR1 and CDR2: KGHDR and SFDVKD. V gave up 3 bases and J gave up 0 bases, with 7 bases separating them. CDR3 in DNA: TGTGCCACCAGTGATCCCAGGGCAACTAATGAAAAACTGTTTTTT. Amino acid sequence: CATSDPRATNEKLFF.

J is TRBJ2-7 and V is TRBV12-3 or TRBV12-4, with no clear D. With 2 bases removed from V and 6 bases from J, the gap between germline ends came to 8 bases. The CDR3 is 12 amino acids. CDR3 protein: CASSLTVSEQYF. Written as DNA, the CDR3 is TGTGCCAGCAGTTTAACTGTTAGCGAGCAGTACTTC.

The chain couples TRBV7-9 to TRBJ2-1, with 8 nucleotides matching TRBD2. The germline V gene encodes CDR1 SEHNR and CDR2 FQNEAQ (reference sequence). With V trimmed by 2 bases and J by 8 bases, 11 bases remained unmatched. The CDR3 is made up of 16 amino acids. CDR3 nucleotide sequence: TGTGCCAGCAGCTTAAGTTTAGGAGCGGGAGTCGATGAGCAGTTCTTC. This encodes CASSLSLGAGVDEQFF.

This chain connects TRBV5-1 to TRBJ2-1, with D perhaps TRBD2 (5 bases). CDR1 SGHRS and CDR2 YFSETQ come from the germline V gene. This CDR3 has 14 amino acids. Trimming removed 5 bases at V and 6 bases at J, with 15 bases between. The CDR3 loop reads CASRRDLIGNEQFF. CDR3 coding DNA: TGCGCCAGCAGGAGGGATTTGATCGGCAATGAGCAGTTCTTC.

This chain links TRBV5-5 with TRBJ2-3; 8 nucleotides align to TRBD1. Trimming at V came to 4 bases and at J to 1 base, leaving 17 bases not matched to a gene. The CDR3 extends over 19 amino acids. CDR1 and CDR2 from the germline V gene are SGHKS and YYEKEE (reference sequence). The DNA for the CDR3 is TGTGCCAGCAGCCGAAGCGTGACGGGACAGGACCCCCGCACAGATACGCAGTATTTT. This translates into CASSRSVTGQDPRTDTQYF.

The chain employs TRBV3-1 (or the pseudogene TRBV3-2) and TRBJ1-1, with TRBD1 matching 8 bases. Per the germline V gene, CDR1 is LGHDT and CDR2 is YNNKEL (reference sequence). V dropped 9 bases and J dropped 4; count of bases not matched to a gene: 7. There are 13 residues in the CDR3. The CDR3: CASVQGGTTEAFF. CDR3 coding DNA: TGTGCCAGTGTACAGGGGGGGACCACTGAAGCTTTCTTT.

V is TRBV7-9 and J is TRBJ1-2; possible D gene TRBD1, 5 bases. Germline-derived CDR1 and CDR2 are SEHNR and FQNEAQ (reference sequence). The V and J ends lost 4 bases and 4 bases respectively, with 13 bases between them. The CDR3 consists of 14 residues. The CDR3 sequence: CASSSSGGIYGYTF. DNA for the CDR3: TGTGCCAGCAGCTCCAGCGGGGGAATCTATGGCTACACCTTC.

This chain joins TRBV30 and TRBJ2-5, with D maybe TRBD2 (6 bases). CDR1 is GTSNPN and CDR2 is SVGIG in the germline V gene (reference sequence). The V end was cut by 0 bases, the J end by 1 base, with 15 bases between. CDR3 length: 16 residues. CDR3 in DNA: TGTGCCTGGAGTGTGCCCGCGATAGCGGCCCAAGAGACCCAGTACTTC. It codes for CAWSVPAIAAQETQYF.

The rearrangement uses TRBV6-5 and TRBJ2-3; 11 bases are shared with TRBD1. The length of the CDR3 is 14 residues. The V gene end was trimmed by 8 bases and the J gene end by 2 bases; junction bases not matched to a gene: 3. Germline lookup yields CDR1 MNHEY and CDR2 SVGAGI. This CDR3 is CASLDRGLTDTQYF. The CDR3 bases are TGTGCCAGCTTGGACAGGGGGCTCACAGATACGCAGTATTTT.

This clone was detected only a few times. The chain is built from TRBV7-9 and TRBJ1-1; TRBD1 might be the D (6 bases). V was pared by 1 base and J by 4 bases, with 13 bases between. This CDR3 spans 15 amino acids. Germline V gene lookup returns CDR1 SEHNR and CDR2 FQNEAQ (reference sequence). CDR3: CASSLGRGGGTEAFF. The CDR3 DNA is TGTGCCAGCAGCTTAGGTCGCGGGGGCGGCACTGAAGCTTTCTTT.

This chain joins TRBV7-8 and TRBJ2-3; D may be TRBD1 (5 bases). CDR3 size: 15 residues. From germline, CDR1 is SGHVS and CDR2 FQNEAQ. The V and J ends lost 1 base and 4 bases respectively, with 12 bases between them. The CDR3 DNA is TGTGCCAGCAGCTTAGGGACACTAAACGCAGATACGCAGTATTTT. As protein: CASSLGTLNADTQYF.

To note about this clone: Other DNA sequences from this sample encode an identical CDR3 as well. The chain carries TRBV6-5 and TRBJ2-1; a possible D gene is TRBD2 (6 bases). The CDR3 runs 13 residues. Germline assignment: CDR1 MNHEY and CDR2 SVGAGI. Between the trimmed V and J ends, which lost 6 bases and 7 bases, there was a span of 13 bases. CDR3 sequence reads: CASRASGVNEQFF. CDR3 DNA sequence: TGTGCCAGCAGGGCTTCGGGGGTGAATGAGCAGTTCTTC.